What follows is one T cell receptor beta chain and its context. TCRdb keeps only in-frame clones here, not all; method: immunoSEQ multiplex PCR. The data hold about 410,000 clones, with about 91% observed a single time. Trimming pared 3 bases from V and 8 bases from J, leaving 8 bases between. The CDR3 is 12 residues long. Germline V gene sequence: CDR1 MNHEY, CDR2 SMNVEV (reference sequence). The data derive from a study of blood T cell repertoires in COVID-19. Background on the study: From T cells, B-cell-depleted T cells, or PBMCs came the material, which was cDNA or gDNA.

The TCR was taken from a woman in her 40s with COVID-19, enrolled during active disease. Sequencing was performed on peripheral blood. This chain links TRBV27 with TRBJ2-1, with D possibly being TRBD1 (5 bases). In DNA form, the CDR3 reads TGTGCCAGCAGTTTGTTAGGGGATGAGCAGTTCTTC. Protein sequence: CASSLLGDEQFF.